The entry that follows covers one TCR beta chain sequence. Its specificity is not known. Sequencing was performed with immunoSEQ multiplex PCR; in TCRdb, only in-frame clones are kept and a portion is missing. Of tens of thousands of clones listed, about 90% are singletons. This entry comes from a study of T cell responses to AZD1222 COVID-19 vaccine. Findings of the study overall: Most donors were white British, females outnumbered males, and clonal diversity was possibly underestimated. Recipients of two AZD1222 doses showed rising Spike-specific TCR breadth and depth. Reports say nearly half of spike-specific TCRs go after unmutated variant regions. Mapped onto spike, vaccine-associated CD4 TCRs spanned it and were dominant at 160-218 and 743-854.

This CDR3 region has 15 residues. V lost 1 base and J 4 bases, leaving 11 bases between the germline ends. Germline values: CDR1 MGHRA, CDR2 YSYEKL. The sequencing used peripheral blood, collected on day 0 of AZD1222 vaccination. The chain combines TRBV4-1 with TRBJ1-5; D might be TRBD1 (6 bases). The TCR comes from an adult in good health. CDR3 DNA: TGCGCCAGCAGCCAAGTCCCCCAGGGGAATCAGCCCCAGCATTTT. Translating gives CASSQVPQGNQPQHF.